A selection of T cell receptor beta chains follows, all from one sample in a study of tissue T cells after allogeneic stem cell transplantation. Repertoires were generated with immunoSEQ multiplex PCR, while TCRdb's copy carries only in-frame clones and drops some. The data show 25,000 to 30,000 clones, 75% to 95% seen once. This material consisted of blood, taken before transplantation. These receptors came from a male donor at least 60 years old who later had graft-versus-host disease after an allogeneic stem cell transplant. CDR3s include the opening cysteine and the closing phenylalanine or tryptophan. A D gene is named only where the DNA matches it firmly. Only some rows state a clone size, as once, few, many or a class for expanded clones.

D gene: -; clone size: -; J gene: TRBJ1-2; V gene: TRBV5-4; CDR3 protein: CASSVGGFNYGYTF; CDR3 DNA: TGTGCCAGCAGCGTTGGGGGGTTCAACTATGGCTACACCTTC
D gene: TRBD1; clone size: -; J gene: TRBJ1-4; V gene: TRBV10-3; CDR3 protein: CASGPGGTGADKLFF; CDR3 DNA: TGTGCCAGCGGCCCGGGGGGGACAGGTGCTGACAAACTGTTTTTT
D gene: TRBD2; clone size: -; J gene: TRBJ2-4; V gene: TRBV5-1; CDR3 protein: CASSVQGGENIQYF; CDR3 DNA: TGCGCCAGCAGCGTGCAGGGAGGGGAAAACATTCAGTACTTC
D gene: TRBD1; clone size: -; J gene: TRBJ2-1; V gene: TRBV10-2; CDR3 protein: CASSAISTGTNYNEQFF; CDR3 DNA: TGCGCCAGCAGCGCCATTTCGACAGGGACCAACTACAATGAGCAGTTCTTC
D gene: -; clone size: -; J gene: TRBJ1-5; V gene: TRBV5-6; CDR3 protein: CASSFSMGDQPQHF; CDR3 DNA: TGTGCCAGCAGCTTCTCAATGGGCGATCAGCCCCAGCATTTT
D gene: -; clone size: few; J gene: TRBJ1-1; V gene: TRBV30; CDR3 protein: CAWKRVATEAFF; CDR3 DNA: TGTGCCTGGAAACGGGTGGCCACTGAAGCTTTCTTT
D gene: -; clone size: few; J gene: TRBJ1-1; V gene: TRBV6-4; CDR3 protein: CASSVPRPQGTEAFF; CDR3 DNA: TGTGCCAGCAGTGTTCCGCGCCCCCAGGGCACTGAAGCTTTCTTT
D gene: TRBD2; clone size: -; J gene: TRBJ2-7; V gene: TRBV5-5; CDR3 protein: CASSRTGTSGTSYEQYF; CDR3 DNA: TGTGCCAGCAGCAGGACCGGGACTAGCGGGACCTCCTACGAGCAGTACTTC
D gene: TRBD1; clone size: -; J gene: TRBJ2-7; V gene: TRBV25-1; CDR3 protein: CASSEYGQGAYEQYF; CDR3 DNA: TGTGCCAGCAGTGAATACGGACAGGGGGCCTACGAGCAGTACTTC
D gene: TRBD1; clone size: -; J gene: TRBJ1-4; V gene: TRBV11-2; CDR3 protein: CASTWTGATNEKLFF; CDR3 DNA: TGTGCCAGCACCTGGACAGGTGCAACTAATGAAAAACTGTTTTTT
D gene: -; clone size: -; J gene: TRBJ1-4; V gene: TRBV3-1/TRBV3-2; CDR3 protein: CASSQGGDSNPLNEKLFF; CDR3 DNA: TGTGCCAGCAGCCAAGGTGGGGACTCCAATCCCCTTAATGAAAAACTGTTTTTT
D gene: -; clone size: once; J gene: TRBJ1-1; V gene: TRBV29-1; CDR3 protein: CSVDQGMNTEAFF; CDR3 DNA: TGCAGCGTTGATCAGGGGATGAACACTGAAGCTTTCTTT
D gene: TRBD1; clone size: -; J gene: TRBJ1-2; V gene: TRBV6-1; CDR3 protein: CASSEGGQRYGYTF; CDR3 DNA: TGTGCCAGCAGTGAAGGGGGACAGAGATATGGCTACACCTTC
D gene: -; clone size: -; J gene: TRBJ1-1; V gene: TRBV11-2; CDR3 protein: CASSLQGTEAFF; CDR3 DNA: TGTGCCAGCAGCTTACAGGGTACTGAAGCTTTCTTT
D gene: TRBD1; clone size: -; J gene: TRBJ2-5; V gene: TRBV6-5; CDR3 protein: CASSWTSDRGYETQYF; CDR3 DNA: TGTGCCAGCAGTTGGACGTCGGACAGGGGATATGAGACCCAGTACTTC
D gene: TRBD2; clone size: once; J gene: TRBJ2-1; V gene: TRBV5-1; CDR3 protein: CASSLEPAGGNEQFF; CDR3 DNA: TGCGCCAGCAGCTTAGAACCAGCGGGGGGCAATGAGCAGTTCTTC
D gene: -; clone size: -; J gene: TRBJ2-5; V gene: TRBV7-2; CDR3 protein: CASSLPGRYETQYF; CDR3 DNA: TGTGCCAGCAGCTTACCGGGCCGGTATGAGACCCAGTACTTC
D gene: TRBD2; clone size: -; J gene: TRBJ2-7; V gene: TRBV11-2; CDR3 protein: CASSLGRGVLYSYEQYF; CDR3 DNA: TGTGCCAGTTCCCTCGGACGGGGGGTGTTATATTCCTACGAGCAGTACTTC
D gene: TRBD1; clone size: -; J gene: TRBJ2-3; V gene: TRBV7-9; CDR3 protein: CASSFLTGGDTQYF; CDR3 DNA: TGTGCCAGCAGCTTTCTAACAGGGGGAGATACGCAGTATTTT
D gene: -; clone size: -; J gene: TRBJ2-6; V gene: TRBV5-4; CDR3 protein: CASSLVGDSGANVLTF; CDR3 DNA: TGTGCCAGCAGCTTGGTGGGGGACTCTGGGGCCAACGTCCTGACTTTC
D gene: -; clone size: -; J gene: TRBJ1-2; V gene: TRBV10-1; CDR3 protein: CASSESTLAPIYGYTF; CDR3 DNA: TGCGCCAGCAGTGAGTCGACTCTGGCCCCCATCTATGGCTACACCTTC
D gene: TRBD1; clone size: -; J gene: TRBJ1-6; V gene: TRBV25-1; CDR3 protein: CASSEWGQGSYNSPLHF; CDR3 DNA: TGTGCCAGCAGTGAATGGGGACAGGGCTCCTATAATTCACCCCTCCACTTT
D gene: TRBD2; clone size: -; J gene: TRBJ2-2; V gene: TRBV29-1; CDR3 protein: CSVEGREGANTGELFF; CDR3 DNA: TGCAGCGTTGAAGGGCGGGAGGGTGCGAACACCGGGGAGCTGTTTTTT
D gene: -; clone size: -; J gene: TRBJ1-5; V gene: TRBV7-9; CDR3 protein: CASSFKGGNQPQHF; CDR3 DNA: TGTGCCAGCAGCTTTAAAGGGGGAAATCAGCCCCAGCATTTT
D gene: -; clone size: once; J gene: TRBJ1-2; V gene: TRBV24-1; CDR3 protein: CATSLSVVGGYTF; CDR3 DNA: TGTGCCACCAGTTTGAGCGTGGTCGGTGGCTACACCTTC
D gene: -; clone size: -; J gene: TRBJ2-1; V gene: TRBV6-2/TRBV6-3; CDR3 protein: CASSYQNEQFF; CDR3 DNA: TGTGCCAGCAGTTATCAGAATGAGCAGTTCTTC
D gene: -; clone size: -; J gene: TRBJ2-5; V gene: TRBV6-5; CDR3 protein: CASSYRVLNGPETQYF; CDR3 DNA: TGTGCCAGCAGTTACAGGGTACTTAACGGCCCGGAGACCCAGTACTTC
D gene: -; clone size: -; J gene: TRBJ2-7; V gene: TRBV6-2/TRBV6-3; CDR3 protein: CASSYSSGGRGFSYEQYF; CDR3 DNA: TGTGCCAGCAGTTACTCCTCTGGGGGGCGGGGGTTCTCCTACGAGCAGTACTTC
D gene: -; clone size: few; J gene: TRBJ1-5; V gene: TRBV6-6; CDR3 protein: CASSYSWDQPQHF; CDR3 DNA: TGTGCCAGCAGTTACTCGTGGGATCAGCCCCAGCATTTT
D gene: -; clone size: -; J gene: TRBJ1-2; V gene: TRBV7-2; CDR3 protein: CASSPTEAKYGYTF; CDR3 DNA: TGTGCCAGCAGCCCGACAGAAGCTAAGTATGGCTACACCTTC
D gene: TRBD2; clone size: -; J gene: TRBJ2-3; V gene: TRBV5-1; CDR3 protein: CASSLLVGRNTDTQYF; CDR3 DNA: TGCGCCAGCAGCTTGTTGGTCGGGAGGAACACAGATACGCAGTATTTT
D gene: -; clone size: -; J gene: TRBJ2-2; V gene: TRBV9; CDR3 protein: CASSVGPDTGELFF; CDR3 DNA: TGTGCCAGCAGCGTAGGACCCGACACCGGGGAGCTGTTTTTT
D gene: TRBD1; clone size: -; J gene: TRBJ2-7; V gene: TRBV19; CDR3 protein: CASSTTGSYEQYF; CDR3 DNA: TGTGCCAGTAGTACGACAGGGAGCTACGAGCAGTACTTC
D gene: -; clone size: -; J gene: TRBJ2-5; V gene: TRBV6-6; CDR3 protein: CASSPSLQETQYF; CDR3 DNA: TGTGCCAGCAGTCCATCTCTGCAAGAGACCCAGTACTTC
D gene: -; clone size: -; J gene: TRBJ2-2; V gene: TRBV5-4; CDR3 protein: CASSKDTGELFF; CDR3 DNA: TGTGCCAGCAGTAAGGACACCGGGGAGCTGTTTTTT
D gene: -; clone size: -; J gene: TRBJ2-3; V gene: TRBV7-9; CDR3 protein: CASSPTIRGTDTQYF; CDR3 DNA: TGTGCCAGCAGCCCCACCATACGTGGCACAGATACGCAGTATTTT
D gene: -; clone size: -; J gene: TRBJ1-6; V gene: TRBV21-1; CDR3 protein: CASSTRQKALRKSSPLHF; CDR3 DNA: TGTGCCAGCAGCACGAGGCAGAAAGCCCTCAGGAAAAGTTCACCCCTCCACTTT